The 6 T cell receptor beta chains below all came from one sample that was sequenced in a study of spatial heterogeneity in lung cancer. Time point here: sample taken at primary tumor resection. TCRdb re-analysed the 5' RACE reads in MiXCR, keeping a single row per CDR3 protein. Found here are 85,000 to 100,000 distinct CDR3 sequences, less than 15% of them singletons; the top ten hold just over 40%. Sequencing used PBMCs, obtained at surgery. The receptors originated from a male donor with early-stage non-small cell lung cancer.

This clonotype was seen many times. This chain connects TRBV20-1 to TRBJ2-7; 11 bases line up with TRBD2. The CDR3 runs to 17 residues. The V gene's germline CDR1 is DFQATT and CDR2 SNEGSKA (reference sequence). V lost 6 bases to trimming and J lost 2 bases; unmatched junction nucleotides: 15. CDR3 sequence (DNA): TGCAGTGCCCCACACGGGACTAGCGGAGGGTGGACCTACGAGCAGTACTTC. Protein sequence: CSAPHGTSGGWTYEQYF.

This clonotype was seen many times. The chain is built from TRBV3-1 and TRBJ2-1; TRBD2 matches 9 bases. J was trimmed by 4 bases and V by 1 base; bases with no gene match: 2. The CDR3 is 15 amino acids. In germline, CDR1 is LGHDT, CDR2 YNNKEL (reference sequence). This CDR3 reads CASSQASGNYNEQFF. The CDR3 DNA sequence: TGTGCCAGCAGCCAAGCTAGCGGGAATTACAATGAGCAGTTCTTC.

The chain uses TRBV7-6 and TRBJ2-7, with TRBD2 matching over 8 bases. Germline values: CDR1 SGHVS, CDR2 FNYEAQ. The CDR3 is made up of 15 amino acids. Germline trimming cut 5 bases from V and 2 bases from J; bases unmatched to any gene: 8. The CDR3, as DNA: TGTGCCAGCAGCCCGCGAGCGGGGGCTACCTACGAGCAGTACTTC. This gives the protein CASSPRAGATYEQYF.

The sample holds a few counts of this clonotype. The J gene is TRBJ2-6, the V gene TRBV6-2 or TRBV6-3, with 9 bases that match TRBD1. Germline CDR1 and CDR2: MNHEY and SVGEGT. V gave up 11 bases and J gave up 5 bases; unmatched junction bases: 13. This CDR3 region has 16 residues. The CDR3 DNA sequence: TGTGCCGCGAGACCGGGACAGGGTATCTGGGCCAACGTCCTGACTTTC. This translates into CAARPGQGIWANVLTF.

In this sample, this clonotype turned up many times. The chain carries TRBV29-1 and TRBJ2-1; 7 nucleotides agree with TRBD1. This CDR3 comprises 14 residues. The J segment lost 0 bases and the V segment lost 1 base, leaving 0 bases of the junction unmatched. Germline values: CDR1 SQVTM, CDR2 ANQGSEA. The CDR3 reads CSVEGDSSYNEQFF. CDR3 sequence (DNA): TGCAGCGTTGAAGGGGACAGCTCCTACAATGAGCAGTTCTTC.

The J gene is TRBJ2-3, the V gene TRBV7-2, with TRBD2 matching 10 bases. V gave up 4 bases and J gave up 5 bases; unmatched junction bases: 9. This CDR3 has 16 amino acids. Germline loops: CDR1 SGHTA, CDR2 FQGNSA. The CDR3 DNA reads as TGTGCCAGCAGCTGGGATAGCGGGGGGCGGAGAGATACGCAGTATTTT. Its protein product is CASSWDSGGRRDTQYF. Together with reference TRBV7-2 and TRBJ2-3, the CDR3 gives the full variable domain: GAGVSQSPSNKVTEKGKDVELRCDPISGHTALYWYRQSLGQGLEFLIYFQGNSAPDKSGLPSDRFSAERTGGSVSTLTIQRTQQEDSAVYLCASSWDSGGRRDTQYFGPGTRLTVL.